The next 9 T cell receptor beta chains were all read from a single sample in a study of T-cell memory formation after mild COVID-19. TCRdb passed the 5' RACE reads through MiXCR, listing each CDR3 protein once. Of approximately 230,000 distinct CDR3 sequences detected, roughly 15% appear once; the ten largest clones hold 3.5%. Sequences were obtained from PBMCs or a T cell subset sorted from them (not recorded which). The origin of the receptors is a man aged 18 to 29 who had mild COVID-19 (a few samples of this study predate the infection). Cell type and time point are not known.

This clonotype came up a few times. The chain has TRBV9 and TRBJ2-3; 11 bases match TRBD2. J gave up 0 bases and V 6 bases, and 6 bases lay outside the gene matches. CDR3 size: 16 residues. CDR1 and CDR2 from the germline V gene are SGDLS and YYNGEE. The CDR3 DNA follows: TGTGCCAGCAACCCTAGCGGGGGGCCTAGCACAGATACGCAGTATTTT. Translating gives CASNPSGGPSTDTQYF.

V and J are TRBV15 and TRBJ2-6, with D unclear. The CDR3 contains 16 residues. Trimming cost V 1 base and J 0 bases, with 7 bases left between them. The V gene's germline CDR1 is LNHNV and CDR2 YYDKDF (reference sequence). The CDR3 sequence: CATSRGQISGANVLTF. The DNA of the CDR3 is TGTGCCACCAGCAGAGGTCAGATCTCTGGGGCCAACGTCCTGACTTTC. The variable domain in full, with the rest retrieved from reference TRBV15 and TRBJ2-6, is DAMVIQNPRYQVTQFGKPVTLSCSQTLNHNVMYWYQQKSSQAPKLLFHYYDKDFNNEADTPDNFQSRRPNTSFCFLDIRSPGLGDTAMYLCATSRGQISGANVLTFGAGSRLTVL.

This chain connects TRBV12-3 or TRBV12-4 to TRBJ2-3, with 15 bases matching TRBD2. The CDR3 is made up of 16 amino acids. V shed 7 bases and J 4 bases; nucleotides not matched to a gene: 6. For the CDR3, the DNA is TGTGCCAGCACCCTGGGACTAGCGGGGGGTTCAGATACGCAGTATTTT. It translates to CASTLGLAGGSDTQYF.

This clonotype came up many times. The chain uses TRBV5-1 and TRBJ2-7, with no clear D. The CDR3 loop spans 12 amino acids. CDR1 and CDR2 from the germline V gene are SGHRS and YFSETQ. Trimming shortened V by 4 bases and J by 5 bases, and 10 bases separated the two germline ends. CDR3 amino acids: CASSVPENEQYF. As DNA, the CDR3 is TGCGCCAGCAGCGTCCCGGAGAACGAGCAGTACTTC.

This clonotype turned up a few times. The V and J genes are TRBV6-5 and TRBJ1-1, with D perhaps TRBD1 (6 bases). V lost 0 bases to trimming and J lost 0 bases, with 8 bases between them. Germline-derived CDR1 and CDR2 are MNHEY and SVGAGI. This CDR3 contains 15 residues. The DNA for the CDR3 is TGTGCCAGCAGTTACTCGTACAGGGTGAACACTGAAGCTTTCTTT. It yields the protein CASSYSYRVNTEAFF.

The chain uses TRBV19 and TRBJ1-5; 10 nucleotides agree with TRBD1. In germline, CDR1 is LNHDA, CDR2 SQIVND (reference sequence). The CDR3 contains 14 residues. Trimming removed 6 bases from V and 7 bases from J; junction bases left unmatched: 6. This CDR3 reads CASSTGTGVQPQHF. Here the CDR3 DNA reads TGTGCCAGTAGCACCGGGACAGGGGTGCAGCCCCAGCATTTT.

The rearrangement uses TRBV5-4 and TRBJ1-1; 11 positions match TRBD1. With 4 bases clipped from V and 2 bases from J, the junction kept 7 bases outside the gene matches. Germline-derived CDR1 and CDR2 are SGHNT and YYREEE (reference sequence). The CDR3 is 16 residues long. The CDR3 region is CASSPGGTGGNTEAFF. The CDR3 bases are TGTGCCAGCAGCCCGGGGGGGACAGGGGGAAACACTGAAGCTTTCTTT.

This chain links TRBV24-1 with TRBJ2-3; D not certain. Germline CDR1 is KGHDR and CDR2 is SFDVKD. Trimming shortened V by 4 bases and J by 1 base, and 11 bases separated the two germline ends. This CDR3 spans 15 amino acids. DNA for the CDR3: TGTGCCACCAGTGACCCCCCTTCCGGCACAGATACGCAGTATTTT. This encodes CATSDPPSGTDTQYF.

The chain employs TRBV6-2 or TRBV6-3 and TRBJ1-3, with 7 nucleotides matching TRBD1. Trimming removed 7 bases from V and 0 bases from J; junction bases left unmatched: 6. Germline CDR1 is MNHEY and CDR2 is SVGEGT. This CDR3 contains 15 residues. DNA of the CDR3: TGTGCCAGCAACCCAAGGACAGGCTCTGGAAACACCATATATTTT. Encoded protein: CASNPRTGSGNTIYF.